The 19 T cell receptor beta chains below come from one sample, sequenced in a study. TCRdb used MiXCR to reprocess the RT-PCR reads, holding one entry per CDR3 protein. Seen here are hundreds of thousands of distinct CDR3 sequences, over 12% observed once, and the top ten hold roughly 3.9%. The sample consisted of memory CD4+ T cells from blood. These receptors came from a female donor in good health, serving as a healthy control.

This clonotype was seen many times. This sequence joins TRBV24-1 and TRBJ2-3, with 7 bases lining up with TRBD1. This CDR3 spans 16 amino acids. Germline V lookup: CDR1 KGHDR, CDR2 SFDVKD. V was pared by 7 bases and J by 1 base, with 10 bases of the junction left unmatched. This chain's CDR3 is CATSPPGQGGTDTQYF. The CDR3 nucleotides read TGTGCCACCAGCCCTCCTGGGCAGGGGGGCACAGATACGCAGTATTTT.

This clonotype was detected ten times or more. The chain has TRBV20-1 and TRBJ1-1; unclear D gene. The germline V gene has CDR1 DFQATT and CDR2 SNEGSKA (reference sequence). The CDR3 totals 12 residues. The V and J ends lost 0 bases and 5 bases respectively, with 7 bases between them. CDR3 loop: CSAREAGTEAFF. The DNA for the CDR3 is TGCAGTGCTAGAGAGGCGGGGACTGAAGCTTTCTTT.

This clonotype has ten or more counts. This rearrangement joins TRBV29-1 to TRBJ2-3, with 9 nucleotides matching TRBD1. The germline V gene has CDR1 SQVTM and CDR2 ANQGSEA. V lost 5 bases and J lost 2; bases outside the gene matches: 5. The CDR3 consists of 14 residues. CDR3 sequence (DNA): TGCAGCGTTACAGGGGGCATATTCACAGATACGCAGTATTTT. Protein sequence: CSVTGGIFTDTQYF.

The V gene is TRBV5-4, the J gene TRBJ2-7, with 7 bases fitting TRBD2. There are 12 residues in the CDR3. Germline CDR1 is SGHNT and CDR2 is YYREEE (reference sequence). V was pared by 4 bases and J by 7 bases, with 5 bases of the junction left unmatched. The CDR3 region is CASSLGLKEQYF. DNA for the CDR3: TGTGCCAGCAGCCTGGGACTAAAAGAGCAGTACTTC.

J is TRBJ1-1 and V is TRBV6-5; TRBD1 is a possible D gene (6 bases). The germline CDR1 and CDR2 sequences are MNHEY and SVGAGI. The CDR3 contains 14 residues. Trimming cost V 5 bases and J 3 bases, with 13 bases left between them. This CDR3 reads CASSKGGSDTEAFF. The CDR3 region has the DNA TGTGCCAGCAGTAAGGGGGGCTCGGACACTGAAGCTTTCTTT.

In this sample, this clonotype turned up a few times. The chain combines TRBV6-5 with TRBJ1-2, with D perhaps matching TRBD1 (6 bases). The germline CDR1 and CDR2 sequences are MNHEY and SVGAGI. The CDR3 has 16 amino acids. V was clipped by 4 bases and J by 3 bases, with 18 bases between them. This chain's CDR3 is CASSSARGRGDYGYTF. CDR3 DNA sequence: TGTGCCAGCAGTTCCGCCAGGGGCCGGGGAGACTATGGCTACACCTTC.

The chain joins TRBV15 to TRBJ2-4; 10 bases agree with TRBD2. The CDR3 loop spans 17 amino acids. Per the germline V gene, CDR1 is LNHNV and CDR2 is YYDKDF (reference sequence). V gave up 1 base and J gave up 3 bases; unmatched junction bases: 6. CDR3 sequence: CATSRAPLAGYKNIQYF. In DNA form, the CDR3 reads TGTGCCACCAGCAGAGCCCCACTAGCGGGATACAAAAACATTCAGTACTTC.

Only a few counts were recorded for this clonotype. V and J are TRBV6-2 or TRBV6-3 and TRBJ2-1; D possibly corresponds to TRBD1 (6 bases). The V end was cut by 0 bases, the J end by 4 bases, with 13 bases between. This CDR3 spans 16 amino acids. Germline V lookup: CDR1 MNHEY, CDR2 SVGEGT. The CDR3 region has the DNA TGTGCCAGCAGTTACTCGACAGGCCCGGAATACAATGAGCAGTTCTTC. Encoded protein: CASSYSTGPEYNEQFF.

The sample holds many counts of this clonotype. CDR3 loop: CSALGGGEPQHF. DNA for the CDR3: TGCAGTGCTTTGGGGGGGGGGGAGCCCCAGCATTTT. The chain joins TRBV20-1 to TRBJ1-5, with D possibly being TRBD1 (5 bases). This CDR3 contains 12 residues. Germline lookup yields CDR1 DFQATT and CDR2 SNEGSKA (reference sequence). Trimming took 5 bases from V and 8 from J, leaving 13 bases between them.

This clonotype was observed many times. This chain connects TRBV20-1 to TRBJ1-2; a possible D gene is TRBD1 (5 bases). The germline gives CDR1 DFQATT, CDR2 SNEGSKA (reference sequence). The CDR3 has 13 amino acids. The ends were cut back, 6 bases at V and 9 bases at J, with 20 bases in the middle. CDR3 sequence (DNA): TGCAGTGCCGGGTCGTGGCAGCACAGGAGCTACACCTTC. Its translation: CSAGSWQHRSYTF.

Only a few counts were recorded for this clonotype. The chain employs TRBV20-1 and TRBJ2-1; 11 bases match TRBD2. Germline CDR1 DFQATT, CDR2 SNEGSKA (reference sequence). J lost 7 bases, V lost 4 bases, and 12 bases had no gene match. CDR3 length: 16 amino acids. The CDR3 here is CSATYLAGGILNEQFF. CDR3 DNA: TGCAGTGCTACCTATCTAGCGGGAGGAATTTTGAATGAGCAGTTCTTC.

The gene calls are TRBV3-1 and TRBJ2-7, with D perhaps TRBD2 (5 bases). V was clipped by 3 bases and J by 7 bases, with 19 bases between them. Germline assignment: CDR1 LGHDT and CDR2 YNNKEL (reference sequence). The CDR3 is made up of 15 amino acids. The CDR3 region is CASSHARAALGEQYF. The CDR3 DNA follows: TGTGCCAGCAGCCACGCGCGAGCGGCCCTGGGGGAGCAGTACTTC.

This clonotype was seen only a few times. The chain carries TRBV6-5 and TRBJ2-5; the D is unclear. Germline values: CDR1 MNHEY, CDR2 SVGAGI. The CDR3 consists of 13 residues. Trimming stripped 0 bases from V and 1 base from J, with 3 bases between. Written as DNA, the CDR3 is TGTGCCAGCAGTTACTCGGTCCAAGAGACCCAGTACTTC. Amino acid sequence: CASSYSVQETQYF.

At least ten counts were recorded for this clonotype. The chain carries TRBV4-1 and TRBJ1-5, with 8 bases lining up with TRBD1. V was pared by 0 bases and J by 9 bases, with 7 bases of the junction left unmatched. Germline loops: CDR1 MGHRA, CDR2 YSYEKL. This CDR3 comprises 15 residues. The CDR3: CASSQDGTGVGPQHF. CDR3 DNA sequence: TGCGCCAGCAGCCAAGATGGGACAGGAGTAGGGCCCCAGCATTTT.

The chain employs TRBV5-6 and TRBJ2-3; no clear D. Germline V gene lookup returns CDR1 SGHDT and CDR2 YYEEEE. Trimming took 1 base from V and 2 from J, leaving 11 bases between them. This CDR3 spans 15 amino acids. The CDR3 region is CASSLTYRSTDTQYF. The CDR3 bases are TGTGCCAGCAGCTTGACCTATCGCTCCACAGATACGCAGTATTTT.

The gene calls are TRBV7-2 and TRBJ2-2; 8 nucleotides align to TRBD2. J was trimmed by 7 bases and V by 1 base; bases with no gene match: 11. This CDR3 spans 17 amino acids. Germline V lookup: CDR1 SGHTA, CDR2 FQGNSA. CDR3 DNA sequence: TGTGCCAGCAGCTTAGGCCCGGGACTAGTTCCCGTCGGGGAGCTGTTTTTT. Encoded protein: CASSLGPGLVPVGELFF.

The chain employs TRBV7-2 and TRBJ2-7; no clear D. The germline CDR1 and CDR2 sequences are SGHTA and FQGNSA. Trimming removed 0 bases from V and 3 bases from J, with 12 bases in between. This CDR3 has 15 amino acids. CDR3 amino acids: CASSLAGRSHYEQYF. In DNA form, the CDR3 reads TGTGCCAGCAGCTTAGCTGGGCGATCACACTACGAGCAGTACTTC.

This clonotype appeared a few times. The CDR3 nucleotides are TGTGCCAGCAGCTTAGCGCGTCGAGCGGGCCTAAATGATGAGCAGTTCTTC. Translated: CASSLARRAGLNDEQFF. J is TRBJ2-1 and V is TRBV7-9, with a weak D call TRBD2 (6 bases). Germline V gene sequence: CDR1 SEHNR, CDR2 FQNEAQ (reference sequence). The CDR3 sequence is 17 residues long. With 0 bases removed from V and 8 bases from J, the gap between germline ends came to 20 bases. Full variable domain (missing parts from reference TRBV7-9 and TRBJ2-1): DTGVSQNPRHKITKRGQNVTFRCDPISEHNRLYWYRQTLGQGPEFLTYFQNEAQLEKSRLLSDRFSAERPKGSFSTLEIQRTEQGDSAMYLCASSLARRAGLNDEQFFGPGTRLTVL.

In its sample, this clonotype was seen many times. The chain links TRBV9 to TRBJ2-1; D remains ambiguous. CDR3 length equals 13 residues. V shed 0 bases and J shed 13 bases, with 14 bases lying between them. The germline V gene has CDR1 SGDLS and CDR2 YYNGEE. The CDR3 DNA follows: TGTGCCAGCAGCGTAGGACTCCCATCAGTCCAGTTCTTC. Translating it yields CASSVGLPSVQFF.